These 29 T cell receptor beta chains came from one sample sequenced in a study of blood T cell repertoires in COVID-19. The assay was immunoSEQ multiplex PCR, and TCRdb's table has in-frame clones only and misses some. In the table there are around 180,000 clones, under 80% of which are singletons. What was sequenced was peripheral blood. All receptors derive from a woman over 75 with acute or convalescent COVID-19.

The CDR3 spells CSAWDRRRYTF. The DNA for the CDR3 is TGCAGTGCTTGGGACAGGCGACGCTACACCTTC. The chain combines TRBV20-1 with TRBJ1-2, with 8 nucleotides matching TRBD1. CDR3 size: 11 residues. Trimming removed 5 bases from V and 9 bases from J; junction bases left unmatched: 5. CDR1 is DFQATT, CDR2 SNEGSKA, per germline (reference sequence).

This chain joins TRBV6-5 and TRBJ2-1; 11 nucleotides match TRBD2. The ends lost 7 bases at V and 6 bases at J; junction bases unmatched: 2. The length of the CDR3 is 13 residues. Germline V gene data show CDR1 as MNHEY and CDR2 as SVGAGI. CDR3 loop: CASKTSGSNEQFF. CDR3 bases: TGTGCCAGCAAAACTAGCGGGAGCAATGAGCAGTTCTTC.

There are a few counts of this clone. This rearrangement joins TRBV5-5 to TRBJ2-1, with D tentatively TRBD2 (6 bases). The CDR3 consists of 14 residues. Trimming removed 7 bases at V and 3 bases at J, with 14 bases between. Germline values: CDR1 SGHKS, CDR2 YYEKEE (reference sequence). The CDR3 DNA reads TGTGCCAGCGGGATAGCGGACCTCTACAATGAGCAGTTCTTC. This codes for CASGIADLYNEQFF. Filled out from reference TRBV5-5 and TRBJ2-1, the complete variable domain reads DAGVTQSPTHLIKTRGQQVTLRCSPISGHKSVSWYQQVLGQGPQFIFQYYEKEERGRGNFPDRFSARQFPNYSSELNVNALLLGDSALYLCASGIADLYNEQFFGPGTRLTVL.

V is TRBV6-5 and J is TRBJ1-5, with TRBD1 identical over 10 bases. Germline CDR1 reads MNHEY; CDR2 reads SVGAGI. V gave up 6 bases and J gave up 5 bases; unmatched junction bases: 7. The CDR3 extends over 15 amino acids. The CDR3 region has the DNA TGTGCCAGCAGCACCGGGACAGGGGCTTATCAGCCCCAGCATTTT. This gives the protein CASSTGTGAYQPQHF.

The V call is TRBV12-3 or TRBV12-4, the J call TRBJ2-5, with D possibly matching TRBD2 (7 bases). This CDR3 comprises 13 residues. V was trimmed by 6 bases and J by 5 bases, leaving 13 bases between them. CDR3 DNA: TGTGCCAGCAGGTCGGGGGGCCGGGAGACCCAGTACTTC. Protein sequence: CASRSGGRETQYF.

CDR3 region: CASRPRSQGNQPQHF. The CDR3 DNA sequence: TGTGCCAGCAGACCTCGTTCCCAGGGCAATCAGCCCCAGCATTTT. V is TRBV28 and J is TRBJ1-5; D ambiguous. CDR1 is MDHEN, CDR2 SYDVKM, per germline. Trimming removed 6 bases from V and 2 bases from J, with 14 bases in between. This CDR3 has 15 amino acids.

The rearrangement links TRBV7-3 to TRBJ1-1; TRBD1 aligns across 10 bases. The CDR3 spans 14 residues. V dropped 5 bases and J dropped 9; count of bases not matched to a gene: 9. Germline lookup yields CDR1 SGHTA and CDR2 FQGTGA. This chain's CDR3 is CASSPGQGEGKAFF. CDR3 bases: TGTGCCAGCAGCCCCGGACAGGGGGAAGGGAAAGCTTTCTTT.

CDR3 residues: CAWSRREADSPLHF. CDR3 DNA sequence: TGTGCCTGGAGTAGACGGGAGGCGGATTCACCCCTCCACTTT. V and J are TRBV30 and TRBJ1-6; no definite D call. From germline, CDR1 is GTSNPN and CDR2 SVGIG (reference sequence). V shed 2 bases and J shed 8 bases, with 13 bases lying between them. There are 14 residues in the CDR3.

V usage is TRBV30 and J usage is TRBJ2-2, with D perhaps matching TRBD1 (7 bases). Germline CDR1 and CDR2: GTSNPN and SVGIG (reference sequence). V lost 3 bases, J lost 6 bases, and 17 bases lay in between. The CDR3 consists of 15 residues. The CDR3 DNA reads TGTGCCTGGAGGAGGAGGGGGCTGTCGGCCGGGGAGCTGTTTTTT. Translating gives CAWRRRGLSAGELFF.

The rearrangement joins TRBV13 to TRBJ2-5, with a tentative D call TRBD2 (6 bases). The CDR3 is made up of 14 amino acids. Germline assignment: CDR1 PRHDT and CDR2 FYEKMQ (reference sequence). V lost 2 bases to trimming and J lost 6 bases, with 13 bases between them. The CDR3 DNA follows: TGTGCCAGCAGCTTATGGGCGGGAACGAAGACCCAGTACTTC. It is translated as CASSLWAGTKTQYF.

V usage is TRBV7-9 and J usage is TRBJ1-1, with D possibly being TRBD1 (5 bases). Germline V gene lookup returns CDR1 SEHNR and CDR2 FQNEAQ (reference sequence). Trimming shortened V by 5 bases and J by 1 base, and 8 bases separated the two germline ends. The CDR3 runs 13 residues. CDR3 protein: CASSPTANTEAFF. As DNA, the CDR3 is TGTGCCAGCAGCCCGACAGCGAACACTGAAGCTTTCTTT.

The CDR3 is CASSQGRGMNTEAFF. In nucleotides, the CDR3 is TGCGCCAGCAGCCAAGGGAGGGGAATGAACACTGAAGCTTTCTTT. This chain joins TRBV4-1 and TRBJ1-1, with D perhaps matching TRBD1 (5 bases). Germline V lookup: CDR1 MGHRA, CDR2 YSYEKL. The CDR3 runs 15 residues. Trimming removed 1 base from V and 0 bases from J, with 9 bases in between.

This clone appeared once. The chain joins TRBV3-1 (or the pseudogene TRBV3-2) to TRBJ2-3; 8 nucleotides line up with TRBD1. The CDR3 covers 15 residues. Germline assignment: CDR1 LGHDT and CDR2 YNNKEL (reference sequence). V dropped 4 bases and J dropped 3; count of bases not matched to a gene: 6. In DNA form, the CDR3 reads TGTGCCAGCAGCCTCAGGACAGGGTGGACAGATACGCAGTATTTT. Translation: CASSLRTGWTDTQYF.

The rearrangement links TRBV6-6 to TRBJ1-2, with 8 nucleotides matching TRBD1. The CDR3 spans 14 residues. Germline V gives CDR1 MNHNY, CDR2 SVGAGI (reference sequence). Trimming cost V 5 bases and J 7 bases; bases outside gene matches: 9. CDR3 DNA: TGTGCCAGCAGTACCTCGGACAGGGAAGGTGGCTACACCTTC. It translates to CASSTSDREGGYTF.

CDR3 loop: CASSPLTGGRSNQPQHF. DNA of the CDR3: TGTGCCAGCAGTCCCTTAACAGGGGGGAGGTCCAATCAGCCCCAGCATTTT. The J gene is TRBJ1-5, the V gene TRBV27, with 8 nucleotides matching TRBD1. The CDR3 consists of 17 residues. Per germline, CDR1 MNHEY and CDR2 SMNVEV (reference sequence). J was trimmed by 3 bases and V by 5 bases; bases with no gene match: 12.

J is TRBJ1-1 and V is TRBV19; D is uncertain. Between the trimmed V and J ends, which lost 4 bases and 0 bases, there was a span of 9 bases. The CDR3 contains 14 residues. Germline loops: CDR1 LNHDA, CDR2 SQIVND (reference sequence). CDR3 DNA sequence: TGTGCCAGTAGTAGAGGAGCCATGAACACTGAAGCTTTCTTT. Encoded protein: CASSRGAMNTEAFF. The full variable domain, its missing parts supplied by reference TRBV19 and TRBJ1-1, is DGGITQSPKYLFRKEGQNVTLSCEQNLNHDAMYWYRQDPGQGLRLIYYSQIVNDFQKGDIAEGYSVSREKKESFPLTVTSAQKNPTAFYLCASSRGAMNTEAFFGQGTRLTVV.

The chain couples TRBV9 to TRBJ2-7; TRBD1 aligns across 8 bases. This CDR3 is 16 amino acids long. V was pared by 0 bases and J by 2 bases, with 7 bases of the junction left unmatched. Germline-derived CDR1 and CDR2 are SGDLS and YYNGEE. The CDR3 loop is CASSVDSGQDPYEQYF. As DNA, the CDR3 is TGTGCCAGCAGCGTAGATTCGGGACAGGACCCCTACGAGCAGTACTTC.

This chain links TRBV2 with TRBJ2-1, with a weak D call TRBD2 (5 bases). Germline V gene data show CDR1 as SNHLY and CDR2 as FYNNEI. The CDR3 has 16 residues. The ends were cut back, 2 bases at V and 8 bases at J, with 19 bases in the middle. CDR3 in DNA: TGTGCCAGCAGTGAACGGGTAGCGAGACTCGGGGATGAGCAGTTCTTC. It codes for CASSERVARLGDEQFF. The full variable domain, rest sourced from reference TRBV2 and TRBJ2-1, is EPEVTQTPSHQVTQMGQEVILRCVPISNHLYFYWYRQILGQKVEFLVSFYNNEISEKSEIFDDQFSVERPDGSNFTLKIRSTKLEDSAMYFCASSERVARLGDEQFFGPGTRLTVL.

The genes are TRBV5-6 and TRBJ2-7, with TRBD2 identical over 9 bases. This CDR3 has 17 amino acids. From germline, CDR1 is SGHDT and CDR2 YYEEEE. J was trimmed by 0 bases and V by 2 bases; bases with no gene match: 9. CDR3 bases: TGTGCCAGCAGCTTAAGATTTTTAGCGGGAGTCTCCTACGAGCAGTACTTC. This sequence encodes CASSLRFLAGVSYEQYF.

This sequence joins TRBV7-4 and TRBJ1-3; D is possibly TRBD1 (5 bases). Trimming cost V 5 bases and J 3 bases, with 26 bases left between them. The CDR3 is made up of 19 amino acids. CDR1 SGHVT and CDR2 SQSDAQ come from the germline V gene. CDR3: CASSRSGRLFRGYGNTIYF. CDR3 bases: TGTGCCAGCAGCCGTTCGGGACGCCTGTTCCGGGGGTATGGAAACACCATATATTTT.

The V and J genes are TRBV18 and TRBJ1-2, with a possible D match to TRBD1 (6 bases). There are 16 residues in the CDR3. V was clipped by 3 bases and J by 9 bases, with 23 bases between them. The germline gives CDR1 KGHSH, CDR2 LQKENI. CDR3 sequence: CASSPLMGAAVKSYTF. The DNA of the CDR3 is TGTGCCAGCTCACCCCTTATGGGGGCCGCTGTGAAAAGCTACACCTTC.

The chain employs TRBV9 and TRBJ1-3; D call uncertain. Trimming left V 0 bases short and J 0 bases short, with 4 bases between. Germline assignment: CDR1 SGDLS and CDR2 YYNGEE. The CDR3 is 14 residues long. CDR3 bases: TGTGCCAGCAGCGTAGTCTCCTCTGGAAACACCATATATTTT. Its protein is CASSVVSSGNTIYF.

This clone has only a few counts. V is TRBV19 and J is TRBJ2-4; the match to TRBD1 covers 10 bases. V was pared by 4 bases and J by 7 bases, with 1 base of the junction left unmatched. This CDR3 region has 13 residues. CDR1 is LNHDA and CDR2 is SQIVND in the germline V gene (reference sequence). The CDR3 region is CASSTDRGNIQYF. CDR3 DNA: TGTGCCAGTAGTACGGACAGGGGGAACATTCAGTACTTC. Full variable domain (remainder filled in from reference TRBV19 and TRBJ2-4): DGGITQSPKYLFRKEGQNVTLSCEQNLNHDAMYWYRQDPGQGLRLIYYSQIVNDFQKGDIAEGYSVSREKKESFPLTVTSAQKNPTAFYLCASSTDRGNIQYFGAGTRLSVL.

This clone came up once. The rearrangement uses TRBV5-1 and TRBJ1-6; D call uncertain. There are 13 residues in the CDR3. The germline V gene has CDR1 SGHRS and CDR2 YFSETQ. The ends were cut back, 0 bases at V and 10 bases at J, with 8 bases in the middle. Here the CDR3 DNA reads TGCGCCAGCAGCTTGGGGACTGAGTCACCCCTCCACTTT. Residues: CASSLGTESPLHF.

The chain employs TRBV4-1 and TRBJ2-6, with 8 bases that match TRBD1. This CDR3 contains 20 residues. Germline assignment: CDR1 MGHRA and CDR2 YSYEKL. Trimming took 0 bases from V and 1 from J; bases not matched to a gene: 11. Here the CDR3 DNA reads TGCGCCAGCAGCCAAGAAGGCGGCAGGGGGCGCTCTTCTGGGGCCAACGTCCTGACTTTC. Protein sequence: CASSQEGGRGRSSGANVLTF.

In this sample, this clone turned up many times. This rearrangement joins TRBV10-3 to TRBJ2-2, with D hard to call. The CDR3 has 15 amino acids. The V end was cut by 7 bases, the J end by 4 bases, with 16 bases between. The germline V gene has CDR1 ENHRY and CDR2 SYGVKD. CDR3 amino acids: CAINFREFGTGELFF. The CDR3 DNA reads TGTGCCATCAATTTCCGTGAGTTCGGCACCGGGGAGCTGTTTTTT.

This chain uses TRBV13 with TRBJ1-1; D is unresolved. The CDR3 loop spans 13 amino acids. Trimming took off 5 bases at V and 1 base at J, with 8 bases between the two ends. Germline V gene sequence: CDR1 PRHDT, CDR2 FYEKMQ (reference sequence). The CDR3 protein is CASSVGRNTEAFF. CDR3 coding DNA: TGTGCCAGCAGCGTCGGGAGGAACACTGAAGCTTTCTTT. Full variable domain (missing parts from reference TRBV13 and TRBJ1-1): AAGVIQSPRHLIKEKRETATLKCYPIPRHDTVYWYQQGPGQDPQFLISFYEKMQSDKGSIPDRFSAQQFSDYHSELNMSSLELGDSALYFCASSVGRNTEAFFGQGTRLTVV.

The sample holds one count of this clone. In DNA, the CDR3 is TGTGCCAGCACCCTCAGCGGGAACACCGGGGAGCTGTTTTTT. Protein: CASTLSGNTGELFF. The rearrangement uses TRBV6-5 and TRBJ2-2; D perhaps matches TRBD2 (5 bases). Looked up from germline, CDR1 is MNHEY and CDR2 is SVGAGI. The CDR3 sequence is 14 residues long. Trimming cost V 7 bases and J 1 base, with 10 bases left between them.

The chain combines TRBV9 with TRBJ2-1, with 12 bases aligning to TRBD2. This CDR3 region has 18 residues. Trimming took 3 bases from V and 5 from J; bases not matched to a gene: 12. Germline lookup yields CDR1 SGDLS and CDR2 YYNGEE. The CDR3 loop is CASSARRTTSGRNNEQFF. The CDR3 DNA reads TGTGCCAGCAGCGCCCGGAGGACTACTAGCGGGAGGAACAATGAGCAGTTCTTC. Complete variable domain (other parts from reference TRBV9 and TRBJ2-1): DSGVTQTPKHLITATGQRVTLRCSPRSGDLSVYWYQQSLDQGLQFLIQYYNGEERAKGNILERFSAQQFPDLHSELNLSSLELGDSALYFCASSARRTTSGRNNEQFFGPGTRLTVL.